The 21 T cell receptor beta chains in this list originate from one sample, sequenced in a study of cytomegalovirus exposure and HLA in healthy donors. A multiplex PCR was run with 60 Vbeta primers and 13 Jbeta primers. This table comes from immunoSEQ multiplex PCR, and its TCRdb copy is limited to in-frame clones, with some not included. This table has over 70,000 clones, about 80% appearing once. Sequencing used PBMCs. These receptors were taken from a man aged 45-65 years in good health and CMV-seropositive.

The chain couples TRBV30 to TRBJ2-7; tentative D call: TRBD2 (6 bases). Germline loops: CDR1 GTSNPN, CDR2 SVGIG (reference sequence). Trimming left V 3 bases short and J 0 bases short, with 15 bases between. The CDR3 totals 15 residues. The CDR3 coding sequence is TGTGCCTGGAGGCAATTGGGAGGTCTCTCCTACGAGCAGTACTTC. It yields the protein CAWRQLGGLSYEQYF. Full variable domain (remainder filled in from reference TRBV30 and TRBJ2-7): SQTIHQWPATLVQPVGSPLSLECTVEGTSNPNLYWYRQAAGRGLQLLFYSVGIGQISSEVPQNLSASRPQDRQFILSSKKLLLSDSGFYLCAWRQLGGLSYEQYFGPGTRLTVT.

The gene calls are TRBV5-1 and TRBJ2-2; 11 bases fit TRBD2. V was pared by 1 base and J by 5 bases, with 4 bases of the junction left unmatched. The CDR3 runs 16 residues. In germline, CDR1 is SGHRS, CDR2 YFSETQ. The CDR3 DNA follows: TGCGCCAGCAGCTTGCTAGCGGGAGGAGGTACCGGGGAGCTGTTTTTT. Translating it yields CASSLLAGGGTGELFF. The full variable domain, completed using reference TRBV5-1 and TRBJ2-2, is KAGVTQTPRYLIKTRGQQVTLSCSPISGHRSVSWYQQTPGQGLQFLFEYFSETQRNKGNFPGRFSGRQFSNSRSEMNVSTLELGDSALYLCASSLLAGGGTGELFFGEGSRLTVL.

The rearrangement joins TRBV7-8 to TRBJ1-2; D call uncertain. Per the germline V gene, CDR1 is SGHVS and CDR2 is FQNEAQ. This CDR3 has 12 residues. V dropped 3 bases and J dropped 8 bases, with 10 bases sitting between them. CDR3: CASSLAGRGYTF. The CDR3 coding sequence is TGTGCCAGCAGCTTGGCGGGCCGCGGCTACACCTTC.

Turning to this clone: The junction does not match germline at one end; this may be a read error. In the same sample, other DNA sequences code for this CDR3. V is TRBV4-1 and J is TRBJ1-1, with TRBD1 matching over 8 bases. Germline CDR1 is MGHRA and CDR2 is YSYEKL. This CDR3 contains 19 residues. The CDR3 nucleotides read TGCGCCAGCAGCCAACACACCTCTGGACAGGGCAGAATGAACACTGAGGCTTTCTTT. Its translation: CASSQHTSGQGRMNTEAFF.

This sequence joins TRBV5-4 and TRBJ2-7; D remains unclear. Deletions cut 4 bases from V and 5 bases from J, with 13 bases between. The CDR3 runs to 13 residues. CDR1 is SGHNT, CDR2 YYREEE, per germline (reference sequence). The CDR3 is CASSKNSRHEQYF. CDR3 in DNA: TGTGCCAGCAGCAAAAACTCTAGGCACGAGCAGTACTTC.

This chain links TRBV21-1 with TRBJ2-1; TRBD2 is taken as the D call from the table, unchecked against the DNA. TRBV21-1 is a listed pseudogene. CDR3 length equals 18 residues. CDR3 DNA: TGTGCCAGCAGCAAGTTTCTTACGGGAGTCGGTGTTTGGAATGAGCAGTTCTTC. Encoded protein: CASSKFLTGVGVWNEQFF.

This chain connects TRBV12-5 to TRBJ1-1; D unresolved. The CDR3 has 13 amino acids. The V gene lost 7 bases and the J gene lost 12 bases, with 21 bases spanning the gap. Germline CDR1 and CDR2: LGHNT and FRNRAP. The chain's CDR3 is CASALQREVEPFF. The CDR3 DNA reads TGTGCTAGTGCCTTACAGAGGGAAGTAGAACCTTTCTTT.

The V call is TRBV19, the J call TRBJ2-5; 8 nucleotides line up with TRBD1. Looked up from germline, CDR1 is LNHDA and CDR2 is SQIVND (reference sequence). The CDR3 covers 15 residues. Unmatched junction bases numbered 3, after V lost 1 base and J lost 2 bases. The CDR3 reads CASSIGGQVQETQYF. The CDR3 DNA sequence: TGTGCCAGTAGTATAGGGGGACAGGTGCAAGAGACCCAGTACTTC.

V gene TRBV9 combines with J gene TRBJ2-1; D gene unclear. This CDR3 is 13 amino acids long. Deletions cut 4 bases from V and 7 bases from J, with 12 bases between. Germline values: CDR1 SGDLS, CDR2 YYNGEE. The CDR3: CASSISPDNEQFF. DNA for the CDR3: TGTGCCAGCAGCATAAGCCCCGATAATGAGCAGTTCTTC.

In this sample, this clone turned up a few times. The chain is built from TRBV9 and TRBJ2-1; TRBD2 agrees at 8 bases. Germline V gene sequence: CDR1 SGDLS, CDR2 YYNGEE. This CDR3 comprises 16 residues. Trimming took 0 bases from V and 0 from J; bases not matched to a gene: 2. CDR3 loop: CASSVAAGASYNEQFF. CDR3 DNA sequence: TGTGCCAGCAGCGTAGCAGCGGGAGCCTCCTACAATGAGCAGTTCTTC.

This chain joins TRBV12-5 and TRBJ2-3, with 7 bases that match TRBD2. This CDR3 has 17 amino acids. Germline V gives CDR1 LGHNT, CDR2 FRNRAP. Trimming removed 2 bases from V and 7 bases from J; junction bases left unmatched: 15. CDR3 DNA sequence: TGTGCTAGTGGTTTGAACGTAAGGACTAGGGCTCCCAATACGCAGTATTTT. Its protein product is CASGLNVRTRAPNTQYF.

The V and J genes are TRBV7-8 and TRBJ2-6, with D perhaps TRBD1 (6 bases). This CDR3 has 19 residues. The V gene lost 1 base and the J gene lost 3 bases, with 19 bases spanning the gap. Germline V gives CDR1 SGHVS, CDR2 FQNEAQ. CDR3 coding DNA: TGTGCCAGCAGCTTAGAGGGGGTTGGGGCACTCTTTGGGGCCAACGTCCTGACTTTC. It translates to CASSLEGVGALFGANVLTF. The full variable domain, with the rest looked up from reference TRBV7-8 and TRBJ2-6, is GAGVSQSPRYKVAKRGQDVALRCDPISGHVSLFWYQQALGQGPEFLTYFQNEAQLDKSGLPSDRFFAERPEGSVSTLKIQRTQQEDSAVYLCASSLEGVGALFGANVLTFGAGSRLTVL.

The chain links TRBV5-1 to TRBJ2-3, with a possible D match to TRBD2 (6 bases). The V end lost 0 bases, the J end lost 0 bases, and 17 bases lay between the germline ends. The germline V gene has CDR1 SGHRS and CDR2 YFSETQ. There are 18 residues in the CDR3. CDR3 DNA: TGCGCCAGCAGCTTGGCCACGGGAGCATCAGCTAGCACAGATACGCAGTATTTT. It translates to CASSLATGASASTDTQYF. Drawing the rest from reference TRBV5-1 and TRBJ2-3, the complete variable domain is KAGVTQTPRYLIKTRGQQVTLSCSPISGHRSVSWYQQTPGQGLQFLFEYFSETQRNKGNFPGRFSGRQFSNSRSEMNVSTLELGDSALYLCASSLATGASASTDTQYFGPGTRLTVL.

The chain joins TRBV30 to TRBJ2-2; weak D call: TRBD1 (6 bases). This CDR3 is 14 amino acids long. V lost 3 bases, J lost 2 bases, and 10 bases lay in between. Germline CDR1 GTSNPN, CDR2 SVGIG (reference sequence). For the CDR3, the DNA is TGTGCCTGGAGCCTGGGGGCAAACACCGGGGAGCTGTTTTTT. Translated, it gives CAWSLGANTGELFF.

The chain employs TRBV5-4 and TRBJ2-1; 9 bases fit TRBD2. Looked up from germline, CDR1 is SGHNT and CDR2 is YYREEE (reference sequence). V was pared by 1 base and J by 6 bases, with 5 bases of the junction left unmatched. The CDR3 is 15 amino acids. In DNA, the CDR3 is TGTGCCAGCAGCTTGCGGCTAGCGGGGATCAATGAGCAGTTCTTC. It yields the protein CASSLRLAGINEQFF.

J is TRBJ1-2 and V is TRBV5-5; tentative D call: TRBD1 (5 bases). Germline CDR1 SGHKS, CDR2 YYEKEE (reference sequence). Trimming took 4 bases from V and 6 from J, leaving 10 bases between them. CDR3 size: 12 residues. CDR3 loop: CASSQTTDGYTF. Written as DNA, the CDR3 is TGTGCCAGCAGCCAGACGACAGATGGCTACACCTTC.

This clone showed up just once. The chain has TRBV7-6 and TRBJ2-1; 11 bases match TRBD2. The CDR3 totals 15 residues. Germline-derived CDR1 and CDR2 are SGHVS and FNYEAQ. The ends lost 3 bases at V and 6 bases at J; junction bases unmatched: 4. The CDR3 DNA reads as TGTGCCAGCAGCTTGACCGGGACTAGCGGCAATGAGCAGTTCTTC. The encoded protein is CASSLTGTSGNEQFF.

V gene TRBV6-5 combines with J gene TRBJ2-1, with D maybe TRBD1 (5 bases). Germline CDR1 and CDR2: MNHEY and SVGAGI. Trimming stripped 2 bases from V and 3 bases from J, with 8 bases between. CDR3 length equals 14 residues. Here the CDR3 DNA reads TGTGCCAGCAGTTACCGCAGGGACTACAATGAGCAGTTCTTC. This sequence encodes CASSYRRDYNEQFF.

The chain's CDR3 is CASSLMSVPQETQYF. CDR3 sequence (DNA): TGTGCCAGCAGCTTAATGTCAGTTCCCCAAGAGACCCAGTACTTC. J is TRBJ2-5 and V is TRBV5-6, with unresolved D. The length of the CDR3 is 15 residues. V was clipped by 2 bases and J by 1 base, with 12 bases between them. The germline CDR1 and CDR2 sequences are SGHDT and YYEEEE. Using reference TRBV5-6 and TRBJ2-5 for the parts outside the CDR3, the full variable domain is DAGVTQSPTHLIKTRGQQVTLRCSPKSGHDTVSWYQQALGQGPQFIFQYYEEEERQRGNFPDRFSGHQFPNYSSELNVNALLLGDSALYLCASSLMSVPQETQYFGPGTRLLVL.

The rearrangement links TRBV7-9 to TRBJ2-1; D not resolved. CDR1 SEHNR and CDR2 FQNEAQ come from the germline V gene (reference sequence). V shed 7 bases and J shed 0 bases, with 13 bases lying between them. The CDR3 has 15 amino acids. The CDR3, as DNA: TGTGCCAGCACTACCCCTAGTAGCTCCTACAATGAGCAGTTCTTC. This sequence encodes CASTTPSSSYNEQFF.

This chain joins TRBV5-1 and TRBJ2-7, with TRBD1 matching over 7 bases. The J segment lost 0 bases and the V segment lost 7 bases, leaving 7 bases of the junction unmatched. Germline-derived CDR1 and CDR2 are SGHRS and YFSETQ. CDR3 length: 14 residues. The CDR3 spells CASRSWDSSYEQYF. CDR3 DNA sequence: TGCGCCAGCCGCTCCTGGGACAGCTCCTACGAGCAGTACTTC. Combining the CDR3 with reference TRBV5-1 and TRBJ2-7 gives the whole variable domain KAGVTQTPRYLIKTRGQQVTLSCSPISGHRSVSWYQQTPGQGLQFLFEYFSETQRNKGNFPGRFSGRQFSNSRSEMNVSTLELGDSALYLCASRSWDSSYEQYFGPGTRLTVT.